Listed here are 3 T cell receptor beta chains from one sample, sequenced in a study of blood T cells in healthy people across ages. Then a second PCR, running about 6 to 11 cycles, was carried out with a sample-barcoded 5' primer and a J-beta primer mix. TCRdb re-called the 5' RACE reads with MiXCR, one entry per CDR3 protein. Among over 1,300,000 distinct CDR3 sequences listed, almost 60% were seen once. Specimen: blood. All receptors derive from a man between 18 and 35 years old in good health.

The chain employs TRBV4-3 and TRBJ1-4, with D possibly being TRBD1 (6 bases). The CDR3 totals 18 residues. CDR1 and CDR2 (germline): LGHNA, YSLEER. Trimming removed 0 bases from V and 0 bases from J, with 14 bases in between. The CDR3 DNA reads as TGCGCCAGCAGCCAAGATGGGTGGACAGAGGCAACTAATGAAAAACTGTTTTTT. It translates to CASSQDGWTEATNEKLFF.

This clonotype showed up just a few times. This chain uses TRBV25-1 with TRBJ1-5; 8 nucleotides line up with TRBD1. Germline V lookup: CDR1 MGHDK, CDR2 SYGVNS. The CDR3 loop spans 15 amino acids. Unmatched junction bases numbered 10, after V lost 8 bases and J lost 4 bases. The CDR3 spells CASSTGGLGNQPQHF. The CDR3 DNA follows: TGTGCCAGCTCAACAGGGGGGCTTGGAAATCAGCCCCAGCATTTT.

This chain's CDR3 is CSAEGVTYEQYF. CDR3 sequence (DNA): TGCAGCGCGGAAGGGGTCACCTACGAGCAGTACTTC. The gene calls are TRBV29-1 and TRBJ2-7; maybe TRBD1 (5 bases). There are 12 residues in the CDR3. V shed 7 bases and J shed 2 bases, with 12 bases lying between them. Germline loops: CDR1 SQVTM, CDR2 ANQGSEA.